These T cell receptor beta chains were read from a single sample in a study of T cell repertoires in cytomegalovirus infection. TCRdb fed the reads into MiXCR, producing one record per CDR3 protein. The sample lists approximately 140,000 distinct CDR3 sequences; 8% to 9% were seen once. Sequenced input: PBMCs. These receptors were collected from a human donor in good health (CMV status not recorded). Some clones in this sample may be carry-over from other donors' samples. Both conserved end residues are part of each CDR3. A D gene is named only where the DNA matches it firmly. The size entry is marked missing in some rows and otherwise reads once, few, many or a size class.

cdr3_nt: TGTGCCAGTACCCGGGACAGAAAAAACTATGGCTACACCTTC
cdr3_aa: CASTRDRKNYGYTF
j_call: TRBJ1-2
clone_size: many
v_call: TRBV19
d_call: TRBD1

cdr3_nt: TGTGCCAGCAGCTTAGTCGGCAGCATGAACACTGAAGCTTTCTTT
cdr3_aa: CASSLVGSMNTEAFF
j_call: TRBJ1-1
clone_size: many
v_call: TRBV11-1
d_call: -

cdr3_nt: TGTGCCAGCAGCTTAGCTGCGGGTGAAGCTTTCTTT
cdr3_aa: CASSLAAGEAFF
j_call: TRBJ1-1
clone_size: many
v_call: TRBV7-8
d_call: -

cdr3_nt: TGTGCCAGCAGCCAAGAGGGACAGGCAACTAATGAAAAACTGTTTTTT
cdr3_aa: CASSQEGQATNEKLFF
j_call: TRBJ1-4
clone_size: few
v_call: TRBV3-1
d_call: TRBD1

cdr3_nt: TGTGCCAGCAGCTTTGTCGGTATCACTGAAGCTTTCTTT
cdr3_aa: CASSFVGITEAFF
j_call: TRBJ1-1
clone_size: -
v_call: TRBV5-6
d_call: -

cdr3_nt: TGCAGTGCTTACGCGGGGGCCTACAATGAGCAGTTCTTC
cdr3_aa: CSAYAGAYNEQFF
j_call: TRBJ2-1
clone_size: -
v_call: TRBV20-1
d_call: TRBD2

cdr3_nt: TGTGCCATCGGTAGCGGGGGGTTCTATGAGCAGTTCTTC
cdr3_aa: CAIGSGGFYEQFF
j_call: TRBJ2-1
clone_size: -
v_call: TRBV10-3
d_call: TRBD2

cdr3_nt: TGTGCCAGCAGTTTAACAGGGTTAACTAATGAAAAACTGTTTTTT
cdr3_aa: CASSLTGLTNEKLFF
j_call: TRBJ1-4
clone_size: -
v_call: TRBV2
d_call: -

cdr3_nt: TGCAGCGTTGATGGGGACAGGGGTTACGCTGAAGCTTTCTTT
cdr3_aa: CSVDGDRGYAEAFF
j_call: TRBJ1-1
clone_size: many
v_call: TRBV29-1
d_call: TRBD1

cdr3_nt: TGTGCCAGCAAAGTCAGCGGGGTGAGCTCCTACGAGCAGTACTTC
cdr3_aa: CASKVSGVSSYEQYF
j_call: TRBJ2-7
clone_size: -
v_call: TRBV2
d_call: TRBD2

cdr3_nt: TGTGGCACCCTGCAGCCAGAACCGAATGATAGCCTGATATTT
cdr3_aa: CGTLQPEPNDSLIF
j_call: TRBJ1-4
clone_size: -
v_call: TRBV6-2/TRBV6-3
d_call: -

cdr3_nt: TGTGCCAGTAGTATGAAAAAGACGAGGTCCTACGAGCAGTACTTC
cdr3_aa: CASSMKKTRSYEQYF
j_call: TRBJ2-7
clone_size: many
v_call: TRBV19
d_call: -

cdr3_nt: TGTGCCAGCAGGTGGACTAGCGGGGGGCATACAGATACGCAGTATTTT
cdr3_aa: CASRWTSGGHTDTQYF
j_call: TRBJ2-3
clone_size: many
v_call: TRBV2
d_call: TRBD2

cdr3_nt: TGTGCCAGCAGCCCCCCGGGGGCTTCGTACGAGCAGTACTTC
cdr3_aa: CASSPPGASYEQYF
j_call: TRBJ2-7
clone_size: many
v_call: TRBV7-8
d_call: -

cdr3_nt: TGTGCCAGCAGCCTACTAGCGGGGGGATCTGATACGCAGTATTTT
cdr3_aa: CASSLLAGGSDTQYF
j_call: TRBJ2-3
clone_size: many
v_call: TRBV5-4
d_call: TRBD2

cdr3_nt: TGCGCCAGCAGCTATGGACAGGGGGAGCTGTTTTTT
cdr3_aa: CASSYGQGELFF
j_call: TRBJ2-2
clone_size: few
v_call: TRBV5-1
d_call: -

cdr3_nt: TGTGCCAGCACTAGACCAGAGGAGGCGGATACGCAGTATTTT
cdr3_aa: CASTRPEEADTQYF
j_call: TRBJ2-3
clone_size: many
v_call: TRBV7-2
d_call: -

cdr3_nt: TGCAGTGCTAGAGGGACAGTCAACAATGAGCAGTTCTTC
cdr3_aa: CSARGTVNNEQFF
j_call: TRBJ2-1
clone_size: many
v_call: TRBV20-1
d_call: -

cdr3_nt: TGTGCCAGCACTCATGAACAGGGGGCTGTGTACGAGCAGTACTTC
cdr3_aa: CASTHEQGAVYEQYF
j_call: TRBJ2-7
clone_size: few
v_call: TRBV6-5
d_call: TRBD1

cdr3_nt: TGTGCCAGCAGCTTAGAAGACATTACTAATGAAAAACTGTTTTTT
cdr3_aa: CASSLEDITNEKLFF
j_call: TRBJ1-4
clone_size: many
v_call: TRBV7-9
d_call: -

cdr3_nt: TGCAGCGTTGTACTCACGGGGTTGGGAAGCGGTGAAGCTTTCTTT
cdr3_aa: CSVVLTGLGSGEAFF
j_call: TRBJ1-1
clone_size: -
v_call: TRBV29-1
d_call: -

cdr3_nt: TGCAGTGCTGTAGAAGGAGCGGGGGCTCAGAAGACCCAGTACTTC
cdr3_aa: CSAVEGAGAQKTQYF
j_call: TRBJ2-5
clone_size: many
v_call: TRBV20-1
d_call: TRBD2

cdr3_nt: TGCAGTGCCGCAGGGAAAGGGGGTTACAATGAGCAGTTCTTC
cdr3_aa: CSAAGKGGYNEQFF
j_call: TRBJ2-1
clone_size: -
v_call: TRBV20-1
d_call: -

cdr3_nt: TGTGCCAGCTCACCATACATCGGGGGCACTGAAGCTTTCTTT
cdr3_aa: CASSPYIGGTEAFF
j_call: TRBJ1-1
clone_size: -
v_call: TRBV18
d_call: -